Presented here are 17 T cell receptor beta chains from one specimen sequenced in a study of PD-L1 blockade in urothelial cancer. Repertoires were generated with immunoSEQ multiplex PCR, while TCRdb's copy carries only in-frame clones and drops some. In the table there are 30,000 to 45,000 clones, 80% to 95% of which are singletons. This specimen was PBMCs, taken around atezolizumab (anti-PD-L1) treatment. The origin of the receptors is a man aged 70 or older with urothelial cancer.

The chain recombines TRBV6-6 with TRBJ2-5, with 12 positions matching TRBD2. The CDR3 loop spans 15 amino acids. V shed 0 bases and J 4 bases; nucleotides not matched to a gene: 0. Germline V gives CDR1 MNHNY, CDR2 SVGAGI (reference sequence). The CDR3 coding sequence is TGTGCCAGCAGTTACTCGACTAGCGGGAGAGAGACCCAGTACTTC. Amino acids: CASSYSTSGRETQYF.

The rearrangement joins TRBV2 to TRBJ2-3; the D gene is possibly TRBD2 (6 bases). The CDR3 runs to 18 residues. Trimming took 4 bases from V and 2 from J, leaving 22 bases between them. Germline CDR1 SNHLY, CDR2 FYNNEI. The CDR3: CASSAHFRTSRVTDTQYF. For the CDR3, the DNA is TGTGCCAGCAGTGCCCACTTTAGAACTAGCAGGGTCACAGATACGCAGTATTTT.

This clone was recorded a few times. This chain uses TRBV28 with TRBJ1-5; 8 bases match TRBD1. Germline V gene sequence: CDR1 MDHEN, CDR2 SYDVKM. The ends lost 7 bases at V and 6 bases at J; junction bases unmatched: 5. This CDR3 has 13 residues. CDR3 coding DNA: TGTGCCAGCACCTTGACAGGGGTTCAGCCCCAGCATTTT. This sequence encodes CASTLTGVQPQHF.

Turning to this clone: At one end, the junction sequence differs from germline, possibly due to a read error. At the DNA level, this CDR3 is encoded by other sequences in the same sample as well. This sequence joins TRBV11-2 and TRBJ2-7, with 11 positions matching TRBD2. Germline V lookup: CDR1 SGHAT, CDR2 FQNNGV. The CDR3 runs 14 residues. This chain's CDR3 is CASSYTSGRDEQYF. DNA of the CDR3: TGTGCCAGCAGCTACACTAGCGGGAGAGACGAGCAATACTTC.

This clone was observed a single time. The chain joins TRBV5-4 to TRBJ2-5; 10 bases match TRBD2. CDR3 length: 16 residues. From germline, CDR1 is SGHNT and CDR2 YYREEE (reference sequence). Losses at the gene ends were 3 bases for V and 1 base for J; bases not matched to a gene: 6. CDR3 in amino acids: CASSSPAGGVQETQYF. The CDR3, as DNA: TGTGCCAGCAGCTCCCCAGCGGGAGGGGTCCAAGAGACCCAGTACTTC.

The rearrangement links TRBV27 to TRBJ1-1; no clear D. The germline gives CDR1 MNHEY, CDR2 SMNVEV (reference sequence). V lost 9 bases and J 1 base, leaving 18 bases between the germline ends. The CDR3 covers 15 residues. CDR3 nucleotides: TGTGCCAGGACTGACGTCGACGGGGAGAACACTGAAGCTTTCTTT. It is translated as CARTDVDGENTEAFF.

This clone appeared a single time. V usage is TRBV5-1 and J usage is TRBJ2-7, with 8 positions matching TRBD2. The CDR3 is 14 residues long. The germline CDR1 and CDR2 sequences are SGHRS and YFSETQ. With V trimmed by 0 bases and J by 4 bases, 3 bases remained unmatched. The DNA for the CDR3 is TGCGCCAGCAGCTTGGAACTAGCGGAGTACGAGCAGTACTTC. Its protein product is CASSLELAEYEQYF.

V gene TRBV5-1 combines with J gene TRBJ2-5, with 14 nucleotides matching TRBD2. Germline-derived CDR1 and CDR2 are SGHRS and YFSETQ. The V gene end was trimmed by 4 bases and the J gene end by 2 bases; junction bases not matched to a gene: 4. The CDR3 consists of 16 residues. CDR3 loop: CASSAGLAGGQETQYF. The DNA of the CDR3 is TGCGCCAGCAGCGCCGGACTAGCGGGAGGTCAAGAGACCCAGTACTTC. Full variable domain (missing parts from reference TRBV5-1 and TRBJ2-5): KAGVTQTPRYLIKTRGQQVTLSCSPISGHRSVSWYQQTPGQGLQFLFEYFSETQRNKGNFPGRFSGRQFSNSRSEMNVSTLELGDSALYLCASSAGLAGGQETQYFGPGTRLLVL.

The rearrangement links TRBV2 to TRBJ2-4; the D gene is possibly TRBD1 (5 bases). Germline CDR1 and CDR2: SNHLY and FYNNEI. The CDR3 runs 14 residues. Trimming left V 7 bases short and J 3 bases short, with 13 bases between. The CDR3 nucleotides are TGTGCCAGCATGGTCCAGGGCGGCAAAAACATTCAGTACTTC. Translating it yields CASMVQGGKNIQYF.

The chain recombines TRBV6-1 with TRBJ2-7; possibly TRBD2 for D (5 bases). Trimming stripped 4 bases from V and 0 bases from J, with 19 bases between. CDR1 is MNHNS, CDR2 SASEGT, per germline. This CDR3 has 17 amino acids. CDR3: CASSAKTAGGFSYEQYF. CDR3 sequence (DNA): TGTGCCAGCAGTGCTAAAACCGCCGGAGGTTTCTCCTACGAGCAGTACTTC.

V and J are TRBV19 and TRBJ2-3, with a weak D call TRBD1 (8 bases). Trimming removed 6 bases from V and 4 bases from J, with 14 bases in between. The V gene's germline CDR1 is LNHDA and CDR2 SQIVND (reference sequence). The length of the CDR3 is 14 residues. The CDR3 region is CASRNRGGADTQYF. In nucleotides, the CDR3 is TGTGCCAGTAGGAACAGGGGGGGGGCAGATACGCAGTATTTT. Full variable domain (outside the CDR3, taken from reference TRBV19 and TRBJ2-3): DGGITQSPKYLFRKEGQNVTLSCEQNLNHDAMYWYRQDPGQGLRLIYYSQIVNDFQKGDIAEGYSVSREKKESFPLTVTSAQKNPTAFYLCASRNRGGADTQYFGPGTRLTVL.

The chain combines TRBV28 with TRBJ2-7; TRBD2 is a possible D gene (7 bases). Germline V lookup: CDR1 MDHEN, CDR2 SYDVKM. Trimming took 3 bases from V and 4 from J, leaving 19 bases between them. The CDR3 sequence is 16 residues long. CDR3 bases: TGTGCCAGCAGTTTTCTCAGGGGAGGGATTAGGTACGAGCAGTACTTC. It codes for CASSFLRGGIRYEQYF.

The chain combines TRBV29-1 with TRBJ2-1, with 7 bases aligning to TRBD1. V was clipped by 5 bases and J by 2 bases; unmatched bases: 3. The V gene's germline CDR1 is SQVTM and CDR2 ANQGSEA. CDR3 length: 13 amino acids. CDR3 sequence (DNA): TGCAGCGTTCGCAGGGGGACCTACAATGAGCAGTTCTTC. This encodes CSVRRGTYNEQFF.

The chain recombines TRBV19 with TRBJ1-5; D perhaps matches TRBD1 (5 bases). The CDR3 covers 14 residues. V was pared by 5 bases and J by 3 bases, with 11 bases between. CDR1 and CDR2 (germline): LNHDA, SQIVND (reference sequence). CDR3 sequence: CASSEQGLNQPQHF. For the CDR3, the DNA is TGTGCCAGTAGTGAGCAGGGACTCAATCAGCCCCAGCATTTT.

The chain uses TRBV5-1 and TRBJ2-4; 10 nucleotides line up with TRBD1. The CDR3 runs 16 residues. V trimming: 4 bases; J trimming: 6 bases; junction bases outside the gene matches: 10. Germline V gene sequence: CDR1 SGHRS, CDR2 YFSETQ. CDR3 amino acids: CASSPPGQGIPNIQYF. The DNA of the CDR3 is TGCGCCAGCAGCCCGCCGGGACAGGGGATCCCAAACATTCAGTACTTC.

This chain links TRBV10-3 with TRBJ2-3; perhaps TRBD2 as D (5 bases). V was clipped by 10 bases and J by 3 bases, with 8 bases between them. The CDR3 loop spans 11 amino acids. Germline CDR1 is ENHRY and CDR2 is SYGVKD. The CDR3 sequence: CASGGTDTQYF. In DNA form, the CDR3 reads TGTGCCAGCGGAGGTACAGATACGCAGTATTTT.

The J gene is TRBJ2-1, the V gene TRBV19; the match to TRBD2 covers 9 bases. Germline V gives CDR1 LNHDA, CDR2 SQIVND (reference sequence). V dropped 9 bases and J dropped 8; count of bases not matched to a gene: 14. This CDR3 is built from 15 residues. CDR3 residues: CASQSGVGGRDEQFF. In nucleotides, the CDR3 is TGTGCCAGCCAGTCAGGGGTTGGCGGGAGGGATGAGCAGTTCTTC. The full variable domain, with the rest looked up from reference TRBV19 and TRBJ2-1, is DGGITQSPKYLFRKEGQNVTLSCEQNLNHDAMYWYRQDPGQGLRLIYYSQIVNDFQKGDIAEGYSVSREKKESFPLTVTSAQKNPTAFYLCASQSGVGGRDEQFFGPGTRLTVL.